One TCR beta chain is described in this entry. Its antigen is undetermined. This CDR3 is 17 amino acids long. Germline V CDR1 and CDR2: LNHDA, SQIVND (reference sequence). V gave up 2 bases and J gave up 4 bases; unmatched junction bases: 12. This specimen belongs to a study of cytomegalovirus exposure and HLA in healthy donors. Researchers ran the PCR with 60 Vbeta and 13 Jbeta primers. Some clones are missing from TCRdb's copy, which holds only in-frame ones; the method was immunoSEQ multiplex PCR. The sample shows 99,000 or so clones, approximately 69% of them seen only once. Broader study findings: Versus the roughly 700-donor mean, an Asian-associated ancestry cluster reportedly showed fewer N-insertions in a later analysis. TCR association rates varied by HLA locus in a later analysis, with DRB1 highest and HLA-C lowest. Later analysis demonstrated an association between a missense DCLRE1C variant and TCR beta V- and J-gene trimming.

This receptor was identified in a young man in good health and CMV-seronegative. Sequences were obtained from PBMCs. The rearrangement uses TRBV19 and TRBJ2-3; TRBD1 matches at 7 bases. CDR3 nucleotide sequence: TGTGCCAGTAGTATAAAGGGGCTGAGACAGGGTTCAGATACGCAGTATTTT. This codes for CASSIKGLRQGSDTQYF.